This T cell receptor beta chain was captured by sequencing in a study of CD8+ T cells in alopecia areata. Looking at the study overall: Treated patients were given 5 to 10 mg oral tofacitinib twice daily.

The trim removed 0 bases at V and 7 bases at J, leaving 9 bases unmatched. The CDR3 is 17 residues long. CDR1 and CDR2 (germline): SGDLS, YYNGEE. Sequencing relied on a cDNA template that was reverse transcribed from extracted RNA. Profiling relied on immunoSEQ multiplex PCR, and the TCRdb table lists in-frame clones only, not all of them. The data show 130,000 to 150,000 clones, 40% to 50% seen once. The chain is built from TRBV9 and TRBJ2-1, with TRBD2 identical over 11 bases. The sequencing input was CD4+ T cells sorted from blood. The source of this sequence is a human donor with alopecia areata. The CDR3 nucleotides read TGTGCCAGCAGCGTAGGGGGCTTAGCGGGAGGGCCTAATGAGCAGTTCTTC. The encoded protein is CASSVGGLAGGPNEQFF.